The 13 T cell receptor beta chains below come from one sample, sequenced in a study of early T cells in non-severe SARS-CoV-2 infection. TCRdb re-derived calls from the 5' RACE reads in MiXCR, one entry per CDR3 protein. There are roughly 64,000 distinct CDR3 sequences in the sample; about 10% occur only once, and just under 3% lies in the top ten. Sequencing was performed on whole blood, taken at baseline. The receptor source for this set is an adult who was a healthcare worker with PCR-confirmed SARS-CoV-2 infection or an uninfected control (not recorded which).

This rearrangement joins TRBV11-2 to TRBJ2-7, with 9 bases matching TRBD2. V shed 3 bases, J shed 1 base, and the junction held 4 bases outside the gene matches. The germline V gene encodes CDR1 SGHAT and CDR2 FQNNGV. The CDR3 runs to 15 residues. CDR3 region: CASSFQRGESYEQYF. The CDR3, as DNA: TGTGCCAGCAGCTTCCAGCGGGGGGAATCCTACGAGCAGTACTTC.

This clonotype was found a few times. This chain connects TRBV7-2 to TRBJ2-7, with 10 positions matching TRBD1. The V gene's germline CDR1 is SGHTA and CDR2 FQGNSA. CDR3 length: 15 residues. After removal of 2 bases from V and 2 bases from J, the junction contained 3 bases not matched to a gene. The DNA for the CDR3 is TGTGCCAGCAGCTTAATGGGACAGGGGACCTACGAGCAGTACTTC. Translating it yields CASSLMGQGTYEQYF. Together with reference TRBV7-2 and TRBJ2-7, the CDR3 gives the full variable domain: GAGVSQSPSNKVTEKGKDVELRCDPISGHTALYWYRQSLGQGLEFLIYFQGNSAPDKSGLPSDRFSAERTGGSVSTLTIQRTQQEDSAVYLCASSLMGQGTYEQYFGPGTRLTVT.

The J gene is TRBJ2-1, the V gene TRBV29-1, with unresolved D. V was cut by 6 bases and J by 4 bases, with 10 bases left in between. The CDR3 loop spans 12 amino acids. Looked up from germline, CDR1 is SQVTM and CDR2 is ANQGSEA. The CDR3 bases are TGCAGCGTCGCCGTAGGGTACAATGAGCAGTTCTTC. It translates to CSVAVGYNEQFF.

This clonotype was detected a few times. The chain recombines TRBV6-5 with TRBJ2-2; 8 nucleotides line up with TRBD1. Losses at the gene ends were 6 bases for V and 3 bases for J; bases not matched to a gene: 3. Germline CDR1 and CDR2: MNHEY and SVGAGI. CDR3 length: 14 amino acids. The CDR3 sequence: CASRDRVDTGELFF. CDR3 coding DNA: TGTGCCAGCAGGGACAGGGTGGACACCGGGGAGCTGTTTTTT.

This clonotype came up many times. The rearrangement links TRBV4-3 to TRBJ2-3; 7 bases align to TRBD2. Germline values: CDR1 LGHNA, CDR2 YSLEER. The trim removed 2 bases at V and 5 bases at J, leaving 1 base unmatched. The CDR3 has 13 amino acids. DNA for the CDR3: TGCGCCAGCAGCCAAAGGGAGGGAGATACGCAGTATTTT. Its translation is CASSQREGDTQYF.

The chain carries TRBV2 and TRBJ1-2; D remains unclear. V was cut by 1 base and J by 8 bases, with 17 bases left in between. The CDR3 loop spans 15 amino acids. In germline, CDR1 is SNHLY, CDR2 FYNNEI. CDR3 sequence (DNA): TGTGCCAGCAGTGAAGGGGAAAACCCCATTCGAGGCTACACCTTC. Translated: CASSEGENPIRGYTF.

This CDR3 reads CASSTARDSFEFF. The DNA for the CDR3 is TGTGCCAGCAGCACGGCCCGGGACAGCTTCGAGTTCTTC. The chain joins TRBV5-6 to TRBJ2-1; 7 bases align to TRBD1. The trim removed 4 bases at V and 14 bases at J, leaving 12 bases unmatched. The germline V gene has CDR1 SGHDT and CDR2 YYEEEE. The CDR3 length is 13 residues.

This clonotype occurred a few times. V usage is TRBV10-3 and J usage is TRBJ2-7; D gene uncertain. Trimming stripped 2 bases from V and 3 bases from J, with 5 bases between. Germline V gives CDR1 ENHRY, CDR2 SYGVKD. The CDR3 extends over 12 amino acids. CDR3 coding DNA: TGTGCCATCAGTGAGCACCTCTACGAGCAGTACTTC. It translates to CAISEHLYEQYF.

This clonotype was picked up many times. The V and J genes are TRBV20-1 and TRBJ2-6, with TRBD2 as a possible D gene (6 bases). V lost 1 base and J lost 3, with 19 bases in between. The CDR3 is made up of 18 amino acids. Germline CDR1 reads DFQATT; CDR2 reads SNEGSKA (reference sequence). The CDR3 DNA is TGCAGTGCTAGAGTAGCCAGGGAGGAGATAGGTGGGGCCAACGTCCTGACTTTC. It encodes CSARVAREEIGGANVLTF.

The CDR3 sequence is CASSNTGGSWQYF. For the CDR3, the DNA is TGTGCCAGCAGTAACACAGGGGGCAGTTGGCAGTACTTC. The V gene is TRBV25-1, the J gene TRBJ2-7; 9 bases line up with TRBD1. Germline V gene sequence: CDR1 MGHDK, CDR2 SYGVNS. This CDR3 has 13 residues. V lost 5 bases, J lost 9 bases, and 8 bases stayed unmatched.

This clonotype was observed at least ten times. V is TRBV20-1 and J is TRBJ2-1; TRBD2 aligns across 13 bases. V lost 1 base to trimming and J lost 3 bases; unmatched junction nucleotides: 6. Germline V CDR1 and CDR2: DFQATT, SNEGSKA (reference sequence). The CDR3 is 17 residues long. The CDR3 nucleotides read TGCAGTGCTAGAGGGGGACTAGCGGGATCTCACTACAATGAGCAGTTCTTC. Translating gives CSARGGLAGSHYNEQFF.

The V call is TRBV7-8, the J call TRBJ2-3; the D gene is possibly TRBD1 (6 bases). The length of the CDR3 is 18 residues. Per germline, CDR1 SGHVS and CDR2 FQNEAQ. Trimming removed 5 bases at V and 3 bases at J, with 24 bases between. CDR3 in DNA: TGTGCCAGCAGCCTACCCCGGGACACCGGATCCCCGACAGATACGCAGTATTTT. It encodes CASSLPRDTGSPTDTQYF.

This clonotype turned up a few times. The chain carries TRBV7-2 and TRBJ1-2; perhaps TRBD1 as D (5 bases). Deletions cut 5 bases from V and 4 bases from J, with 17 bases between. Per the germline V gene, CDR1 is SGHTA and CDR2 is FQGNSA. CDR3 length: 15 residues. The CDR3 nucleotides are TGTGCCAGCAGCCACCCCTTTGGAGGGACCTATGGCTACACCTTC. Encoded protein: CASSHPFGGTYGYTF.